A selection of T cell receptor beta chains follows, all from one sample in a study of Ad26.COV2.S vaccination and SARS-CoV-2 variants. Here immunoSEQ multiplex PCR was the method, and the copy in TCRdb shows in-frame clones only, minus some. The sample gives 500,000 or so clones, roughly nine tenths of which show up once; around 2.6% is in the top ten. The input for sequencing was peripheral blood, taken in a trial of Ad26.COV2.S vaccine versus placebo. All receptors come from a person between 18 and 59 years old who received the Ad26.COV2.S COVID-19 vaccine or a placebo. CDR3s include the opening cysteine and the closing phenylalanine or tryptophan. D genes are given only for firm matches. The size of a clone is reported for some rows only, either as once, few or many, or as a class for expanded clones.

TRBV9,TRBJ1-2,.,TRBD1,TGTGCCAGTAACAGGGGCAACTATGGCTACACCTTC,CASNRGNYGYTF
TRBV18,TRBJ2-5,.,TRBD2,TGTGCCAGCTCACCTTCTTTGACTAGCGGGAGTGGCGAGACCCAGTACTTC,CASSPSLTSGSGETQYF
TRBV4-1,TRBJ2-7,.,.,TGCGCCAGCAGCAATACCCGGGGAAACTACGAGCAGTACTTC,CASSNTRGNYEQYF
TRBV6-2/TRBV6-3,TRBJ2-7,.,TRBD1,TGTGCCAGCAGTTGGGACAGGGGCTACGAGCAGTACTTC,CASSWDRGYEQYF
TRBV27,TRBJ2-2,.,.,TGTGCCAGCAGTTTATCGGGAGGCACCGGGGAGCTGTTTTTT,CASSLSGGTGELFF
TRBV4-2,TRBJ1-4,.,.,TGTGCCAGCAGCCAAGATTTCCTAGGAGCTGAAAAACTGTTTTTT,CASSQDFLGAEKLFF
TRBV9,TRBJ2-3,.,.,TGTGCCAGCAGCGTAGGCTCGGGAGCGCTCCACACAGATACGCAGTATTTT,CASSVGSGALHTDTQYF
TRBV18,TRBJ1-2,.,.,TGTGCCAGCTCACCTGCGGCCCAAACGAATGGCTACACCTTC,CASSPAAQTNGYTF
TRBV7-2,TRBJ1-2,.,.,TGTGCCAGCAGCCCCGAGGGGATCTCCTATGGCTACACCTTC,CASSPEGISYGYTF
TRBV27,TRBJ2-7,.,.,TGTGCCAGCAGTTTATCGGGGATAACAGGGTACGAGCAGTACTTC,CASSLSGITGYEQYF
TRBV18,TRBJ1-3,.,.,TGTGCCAGCTCACTTCAAACGGCCCTCTTTGGAAACACCATATATTTT,CASSLQTALFGNTIYF
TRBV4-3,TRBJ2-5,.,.,TGCGCCAGCAGCCAAGATCGAGAGACCCAGTACTTC,CASSQDRETQYF
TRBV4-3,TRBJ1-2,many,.,TGCGCCAGCAGCCAAGAAAAGGCCCATAGGGGACGTGGCTACACCTTC,CASSQEKAHRGRGYTF
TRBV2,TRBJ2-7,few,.,TGTGCCAGCAGTGAATGGTTGGGGACCGCGGGGAAAGACGAGCAGTACTTC,CASSEWLGTAGKDEQYF
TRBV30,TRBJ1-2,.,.,TGTGCCTGGAGTGAGGGGTACTATGGCTACACCTTC,CAWSEGYYGYTF
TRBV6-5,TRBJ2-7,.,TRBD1,TGTGCCATCTCTGGGACAGGGAGCTCCTACGAGCAGTACTTC,CAISGTGSSYEQYF
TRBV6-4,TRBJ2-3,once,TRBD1,TGTGCCAGCGCCCCGGGACAGGCCGACACAGATACGCAGTATTTT,CASAPGQADTDTQYF
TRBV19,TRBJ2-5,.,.,TGTGCCAGTAGTATAGAAACCGGGCGAGAGGAGACCCAGTACTTC,CASSIETGREETQYF
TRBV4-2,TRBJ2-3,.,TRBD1,TGTGCCAGCAGCCACCTAATTAACAGGGGCAGCACAGATACGCAGTATTTT,CASSHLINRGSTDTQYF
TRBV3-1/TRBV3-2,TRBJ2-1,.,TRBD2,TGTGCCAGCAGCTACCATAGCGGGAAGTATGAGCAGTTCTTC,CASSYHSGKYEQFF
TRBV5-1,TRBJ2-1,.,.,TGCGCCAGCAGCTTGACAGTTCAGGTCTACAATGAGCAGTTCTTC,CASSLTVQVYNEQFF
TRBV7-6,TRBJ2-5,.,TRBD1,TGTGCCAGCAGCTTAGCGGGTCAGGGGGTCGAGACCCAGTACTTC,CASSLAGQGVETQYF
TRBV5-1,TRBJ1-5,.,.,TGCGCCAGCAGCTTGGGGACCGAGCAGCCCCAGCATTTT,CASSLGTEQPQHF